The T cell receptor beta chain under discussion was sequenced for a study of T cells after somatic rescue of genetic block. Libraries were prepared by immunoSEQ multiplex PCR; TCRdb keeps only in-frame clonotypes and omits some of them. This table holds under 150,000 clones, about 89% found once. The germline V and J ends were trimmed by 3 bases and 4 bases, with 13 bases remaining between them. The CDR3 loop spans 14 amino acids. Germline values: CDR1 SGHRS, CDR2 YFSETQ. The material sequenced was peripheral blood mononuclear cells (PBMCs). The origin of this receptor is a woman between 18 and 30 years old. The rearrangement uses TRBV5-1 and TRBJ1-1, with D maybe TRBD1 (6 bases). This CDR3 is CASSSGDYGTEAFF. CDR3 DNA: TGCGCCAGCAGCTCAGGGGATTACGGCACTGAAGCTTTCTTT.